Given below is one T cell receptor beta chain in context. The Seattle site enrolled patients during active infection and followed them longitudinally. Methods used by the authors: Quantification of nucleated cells was approximated via reference gene primer amplification. Sequencing was performed with immunoSEQ multiplex PCR; in TCRdb, only in-frame clones are kept and a portion is missing. The DNA was the basis for D and trimming; V, J and clone size are from that table. The table lists hundreds of thousands of clones, about nine tenths of them singletons. This entry comes from a study of blood T cell repertoires in COVID-19. The germline V gene encodes CDR1 LNHDA and CDR2 SQIVND (reference sequence). Trimming stripped 5 bases from V and 0 bases from J, with 10 bases between. This CDR3 spans 15 amino acids.

The TCR originated in a woman aged 25 to 39 with COVID-19, enrolled during active disease. Material: peripheral blood. The chain carries TRBV19 and TRBJ1-4, with D uncertain. The CDR3 DNA reads TGTGCCAGTAGTTGGGAGTCTGCAACTAATGAAAAACTGTTTTTT. Translating it yields CASSWESATNEKLFF.